The rows below give T cell receptor beta chains drawn from one sample of a study of Ad26.COV2.S vaccination and SARS-CoV-2 variants. Sequencing used immunoSEQ multiplex PCR; TCRdb keeps in-frame clones, though not all of them. The sample includes roughly 380,000 clones, 92% of them seen just once. Sequencing used peripheral blood, obtained after recovery from COVID-19. Receptor source: a human donor who had recovered from COVID-19. Both conserved end residues are part of each CDR3. D genes are given only for firm matches. A row's size may be missing; if present it is once, few, many or a size class.

j_call,d_call,v_call,clone_size,cdr3_aa,cdr3_nt
TRBJ2-3,-,TRBV7-3,-,CASSSGLFPDTQYF,TGTGCCAGCAGCTCCGGACTATTCCCAGATACGCAGTATTTT
TRBJ1-6,-,TRBV4-1,-,CASSQVGRGGNSPLHF,TGCGCCAGCAGCCAAGTGGGCAGGGGCGGAAATTCACCCCTCCACTTT
TRBJ2-1,-,TRBV10-1,-,CASSEISGNEQFF,TGCGCCAGCAGTGAGATTTCTGGGAATGAGCAGTTCTTC
TRBJ2-5,TRBD1,TRBV11-2,-,CASSSRDSSRETQYF,TGTGCCAGCAGCTCCCGGGACAGTTCGAGGGAGACCCAGTACTTC
TRBJ1-6,-,TRBV4-2,few,CASSQEARNNSPLHF,TGTGCCAGCAGCCAAGAAGCCAGGAATAATTCACCCCTCCACTTT
TRBJ1-1,TRBD1,TRBV5-4,-,CASRRDRGHTEAFF,TGTGCCAGCAGGCGGGACAGGGGACACACTGAAGCTTTCTTT
TRBJ2-3,TRBD2,TRBV6-2/TRBV6-3,once,CASSPHSAGGTDTQYF,TGTGCCAGCAGTCCCCATTCGGCGGGGGGTACAGATACGCAGTATTTT
TRBJ1-1,-,TRBV5-6,-,CASSWGDRNTEAFF,TGTGCCAGCAGCTGGGGCGACAGGAACACTGAAGCTTTCTTT
TRBJ1-6,-,TRBV28,few,CASSPPGGPVRNSPLHF,TGTGCCAGCAGTCCCCCCGGGGGGCCCGTTAGGAATTCACCCCTCCACTTT
TRBJ2-1,-,TRBV9,-,CASSAATRYNEQFF,TGTGCCAGCAGCGCCGCCACGCGATACAATGAGCAGTTCTTC
TRBJ2-3,-,TRBV4-1,-,CASSQAIRSTDTQYF,TGCGCCAGCAGCCAAGCCATCAGAAGCACAGATACGCAGTATTTT
TRBJ2-7,-,TRBV7-9,once,CASSPPRGTAEVRYEQYF,TGTGCCAGCAGCCCCCCTCGCGGGACAGCTGAGGTACGGTACGAGCAGTACTTC